A selection of T cell receptor beta chains follows, all from one sample in a study of cytomegalovirus exposure and HLA in healthy donors. The protocol was immunoSEQ multiplex PCR, while the TCRdb copy is restricted to in-frame clones and leaves out a portion. This table has roughly 140,000 clones, over 75% appearing once. Sequenced: PBMCs. These receptors came from a man aged 30-40 years in good health and CMV-seropositive. CDR3s include the opening cysteine and the closing phenylalanine or tryptophan. The D gene is left open where the match is weak. The size of a clone is reported for some rows only, either as once, few or many, or as a class for expanded clones.

v_gene: TRBV7-2
d_gene: .
j_gene: TRBJ1-6
abundance: .
CDR3aa: CASSATENSPLHF
CDR3nt: TGTGCCAGCAGCGCAACCGAGAATTCACCCCTCCACTTT

v_gene: TRBV5-4
d_gene: .
j_gene: TRBJ2-1
abundance: .
CDR3aa: CASSIGGSYNEQFF
CDR3nt: TGTGCCAGCAGCATCGGAGGCTCCTACAATGAGCAGTTCTTC

v_gene: TRBV7-2
d_gene: TRBD2
j_gene: TRBJ2-3
abundance: .
CDR3aa: CASSFSGTGESDTQYF
CDR3nt: TGTGCCAGCAGCTTTAGCGGGACGGGAGAATCAGATACGCAGTATTTT

v_gene: TRBV19
d_gene: .
j_gene: TRBJ2-3
abundance: .
CDR3aa: CASSIGGGRDTQYF
CDR3nt: TGTGCCAGTAGTATTGGGGGCGGGAGAGATACGCAGTATTTT

v_gene: TRBV6-5
d_gene: TRBD1
j_gene: TRBJ2-7
abundance: .
CDR3aa: CASSWDRGGSYEQYF
CDR3nt: TGTGCCAGCAGTTGGGACAGGGGTGGGTCATACGAGCAGTACTTC

v_gene: TRBV19
d_gene: TRBD1
j_gene: TRBJ1-4
abundance: .
CDR3aa: CASSKQGADEKLFF
CDR3nt: TGTGCCAGTAGTAAACAGGGGGCGGATGAAAAACTGTTTTTT

v_gene: TRBV20-1
d_gene: .
j_gene: TRBJ2-5
abundance: .
CDR3aa: CSASPLEEQYF
CDR3nt: TGCAGTGCTAGTCCCCTCGAGGAGCAGTACTTC

v_gene: TRBV6-5
d_gene: .
j_gene: TRBJ1-2
abundance: .
CDR3aa: CASSRHRGGTNGYTF
CDR3nt: TGTGCCAGCTCCCGACATAGGGGGGGAACCAATGGCTACACCTTC

v_gene: TRBV30
d_gene: .
j_gene: TRBJ1-1
abundance: .
CDR3aa: CAWLPGFVRNTEAFF
CDR3nt: TGTGCCTGGCTTCCAGGGTTCGTGAGGAACACTGAAGCTTTCTTT

v_gene: TRBV6-5
d_gene: TRBD1
j_gene: TRBJ1-6
abundance: .
CDR3aa: CASSYRQGAPNSPLHF
CDR3nt: TGTGCCAGCAGTTACCGACAGGGGGCGCCTAATTCACCCCTCCACTTT

v_gene: TRBV4-2
d_gene: .
j_gene: TRBJ2-7
abundance: .
CDR3aa: CASSVDKAYEQYF
CDR3nt: TGTGCCAGCAGCGTGGACAAAGCCTACGAGCAGTACTTC

v_gene: TRBV7-9
d_gene: .
j_gene: TRBJ2-2
abundance: .
CDR3aa: CASSLLNTGELFF
CDR3nt: TGTGCCAGCAGCTTACTAAACACCGGGGAGCTGTTTTTT

v_gene: TRBV28
d_gene: .
j_gene: TRBJ1-2
abundance: .
CDR3aa: CASSFFQGLNYGYTF
CDR3nt: TGTGCCAGCAGTTTTTTTCAGGGACTGAACTATGGCTACACCTTC

v_gene: TRBV6-1
d_gene: .
j_gene: TRBJ1-6
abundance: .
CDR3aa: CASSDLGLDSPLHF
CDR3nt: TGTGCCAGCAGTGATTTGGGACTTGACTCACCCCTCCACTTT

v_gene: TRBV28
d_gene: .
j_gene: TRBJ2-7
abundance: .
CDR3aa: CASSLGAWASYEQYF
CDR3nt: TGTGCCAGCAGTTTAGGGGCGTGGGCTTCTTACGAGCAGTACTTC

v_gene: TRBV6-5
d_gene: .
j_gene: TRBJ1-3
abundance: many
CDR3aa: CASSYSNREFGNTIYF
CDR3nt: TGTGCCAGCAGTTACTCGAACAGGGAATTTGGAAACACCATATATTTT

v_gene: TRBV4-1
d_gene: .
j_gene: TRBJ2-1
abundance: .
CDR3aa: CASSQDPQRRGNEQFF
CDR3nt: TGCGCCAGCAGCCAAGATCCCCAGCGGAGAGGGAATGAGCAGTTCTTC

v_gene: TRBV30
d_gene: TRBD1
j_gene: TRBJ1-1
abundance: once
CDR3aa: CAWSRPGRETGGNTEAFF
CDR3nt: TGTGCCTGGAGTCGACCTGGACGAGAGACAGGGGGAAACACTGAAGCTTTCTTT

v_gene: TRBV7-2
d_gene: TRBD1
j_gene: TRBJ1-2
abundance: .
CDR3aa: CASSLNWDRVYGYTF
CDR3nt: TGTGCCAGCAGCTTAAATTGGGACAGGGTCTATGGCTACACCTTC

v_gene: TRBV30
d_gene: TRBD2
j_gene: TRBJ2-3
abundance: few
CDR3aa: CAWSPTTSGSPWADTQYF
CDR3nt: TGTGCCTGGAGTCCCACGACTAGCGGGAGCCCCTGGGCAGATACGCAGTATTTT

v_gene: TRBV27
d_gene: .
j_gene: TRBJ1-1
abundance: .
CDR3aa: CASSLGRGVAFF
CDR3nt: TGTGCCAGCAGTCTGGGGAGGGGGGTAGCTTTCTTT

v_gene: TRBV30
d_gene: TRBD1
j_gene: TRBJ1-1
abundance: .
CDR3aa: CAWSVGTGNTEAFF
CDR3nt: TGTGCCTGGAGTGTAGGGACAGGGAACACTGAAGCTTTCTTT

v_gene: TRBV19
d_gene: .
j_gene: TRBJ1-1
abundance: .
CDR3aa: CASRNAPGLNTEAFF
CDR3nt: TGTGCCAGTAGGAACGCCCCGGGGTTGAACACTGAAGCTTTCTTT

v_gene: TRBV4-3
d_gene: TRBD1
j_gene: TRBJ1-2
abundance: .
CDR3aa: CASSHLGQGVFGYTF
CDR3nt: TGCGCCAGCAGCCACCTGGGACAGGGGGTTTTTGGCTACACCTTC

v_gene: TRBV15
d_gene: .
j_gene: TRBJ2-7
abundance: .
CDR3aa: CATSREGALSYEQYF
CDR3nt: TGTGCCACCAGCAGAGAGGGGGCGCTTAGCTACGAGCAGTACTTC